The rows below give T cell receptor beta chains drawn from one sample of a study of CD8 T cells in ankylosing spondylitis. Each CDR3 protein gets one entry after TCRdb re-called the 5' RACE reads with MiXCR. The sample has 700,000 to 1,000,000 distinct CDR3 sequences; approximately 10% are singletons. Sequencing input: blood, either unsorted or a sorted T cell fraction (not recorded which). The receptor set was obtained from a male donor with ankylosing spondylitis. Each CDR3 is given with its conserved first and last residue. Each record gives: D gene, J gene, V gene, CDR3 protein. D genes are given only for firm matches.

. TRBJ2-7 TRBV20-1 CSASSGENYEQYF
TRBD1 TRBJ2-3 TRBV27 CASSFRGGPGTGVSDTQYF
. TRBJ1-1 TRBV4-3 CASSQDWGFTEAFF
TRBD2 TRBJ2-1 TRBV5-5 CASSAPGLPSYNEQFF
. TRBJ2-2 TRBV5-6 CASSRLQLNTGELFF
TRBD1 TRBJ1-1 TRBV15 CATSSRQGGTEAFF
. TRBJ1-5 TRBV7-2 CASSLTGPLPQHF
. TRBJ2-7 TRBV20-1 CSARVLVLYEQYF
. TRBJ1-6 TRBV7-8 CASSLDRASYNSPLHF
TRBD2 TRBJ2-3 TRBV6-5 CASSYVGGIVTDTQYF
TRBD1 TRBJ2-3 TRBV25-1 CASSDRGLGTDTQYF
. TRBJ2-5 TRBV29-1 CSVRLVETQYF
TRBD2 TRBJ2-3 TRBV9 CASSVVGLASSTDTQYF
. TRBJ2-7 TRBV28 CASSPYRGGYEQYF
. TRBJ2-7 TRBV20-1 CSARLGNSYEQYF
TRBD1 TRBJ1-1 TRBV6-1 CASKWGTGFPLNTEAFF
. TRBJ2-2 TRBV4-2 CASSRDGRPANTGELFF
TRBD1 TRBJ1-2 TRBV20-1 CSARDLTGAYGYTF
TRBD2 TRBJ2-3 TRBV12-3/TRBV12-4 CASRSAGTSGGASTQYF
. TRBJ1-2 TRBV7-6 CASSLEEGGYGYTF
. TRBJ2-1 TRBV7-9 CASTLGQSSYNEQFF
. TRBJ2-5 TRBV7-2 CASSLAGTEQETQYF
. TRBJ1-1 TRBV20-1 CSVERVNTEAFF
. TRBJ1-1 TRBV4-3 CASSIQAEVTEAFF
. TRBJ1-1 TRBV20-1 CSARDTWDTEAFF
. TRBJ1-6 TRBV6-5 CASSYGLTGHNSPLHF
. TRBJ1-4 TRBV29-1 CSVGWGNEKLFF
. TRBJ2-3 TRBV5-1 CASSSRYGTDTQYF
TRBD1 TRBJ2-7 TRBV7-9 CASSLMGQGSYEQYF
TRBD1 TRBJ1-2 TRBV6-1 CASSRTGSYGYTF
TRBD1 TRBJ2-7 TRBV5-1 CASSPDRGFVEQYF
TRBD2 TRBJ2-7 TRBV6-5 CASSYLLRELNEQYF
. TRBJ1-1 TRBV5-1 CASSLERPGTEAFF
. TRBJ2-7 TRBV5-1 CASSLAARVWYHEQYF
TRBD2 TRBJ2-7 TRBV7-2 CASSFTSGSSYEQYF
. TRBJ1-6 TRBV20-1 CSGGQGNSPLHF
TRBD2 TRBJ2-5 TRBV7-2 CASSAQALAFKETQYF
. TRBJ2-7 TRBV7-2 CASSFLGPLISSYEQYF
. TRBJ2-2 TRBV12-3/TRBV12-4 CASSSGRRITGELFF
TRBD1 TRBJ1-2 TRBV9 CASSVGQGEYGYTF
. TRBJ2-1 TRBV20-1 CSAARDGSYNEQFF
. TRBJ1-3 TRBV7-2 CASSLGQVLSGNTIYF
TRBD1 TRBJ2-3 TRBV7-2 CASSQGADTQYF
TRBD2 TRBJ2-3 TRBV9 CASSPTSGGRFGTDTQYF
TRBD1 TRBJ1-1 TRBV7-2 CASSSDRETEAFF
. TRBJ1-6 TRBV6-1 CASSEKGDGVHF
. TRBJ2-6 TRBV5-1 CASRGVLSGANVLTF
TRBD1 TRBJ2-1 TRBV5-1 CASSLVPGGYNEQFF
. TRBJ1-6 TRBV11-2 CASSLAAALNSPLHF
TRBD2 TRBJ2-7 TRBV6-2/TRBV6-3 CASRASGPDYEQYF
TRBD1 TRBJ2-6 TRBV7-3 CASSYSGTARSGANVLTF
. TRBJ2-5 TRBV4-3 CASSLRGYSGQETQYF
TRBD2 TRBJ2-3 TRBV27 CASRLTSGPDTQYF
. TRBJ1-6 TRBV9 CASSVGGPRDSPLHF
. TRBJ1-1 TRBV7-9 CASSWDQNTEAFF
. TRBJ1-2 TRBV7-2 CASSPGPGNYGYTF
. TRBJ2-3 TRBV5-1 CASSVGQQTVADTQYF